The 6 T cell receptor beta chains below were found in one sample sequenced in a study of shared clonotypes between healthy human individuals. Profiling relied on immunoSEQ multiplex PCR, and the TCRdb table lists in-frame clones only, not all of them. The profile shows about 2.3 million clones, 85% to 95% of them singletons. Sequencing used naive CD4+ T cells from PBMCs. Subset defined: CD45RA+ positively selected. Receptors originate from a man between 18 and 35 years old in good health. Some clones in this sample may be carry-over from other donors' samples.

As for this clone: Other DNA sequences of this sample code for an identical CDR3. The chain links TRBV7-2 to TRBJ1-1; D remains ambiguous. Germline V gives CDR1 SGHTA, CDR2 FQGNSA. The CDR3 is 13 residues long. V dropped 3 bases and J dropped 0 bases, with 5 bases sitting between them. The CDR3 protein is CASSLFMNTEAFF. CDR3 nucleotide sequence: TGTGCCAGCAGCTTGTTCATGAACACTGAAGCTTTCTTT.

This sequence joins TRBV28 and TRBJ2-5; tentative D call: TRBD1 (6 bases). V was cut by 8 bases and J by 1 base, with 17 bases left in between. The CDR3 length is 15 residues. Germline V gene sequence: CDR1 MDHEN, CDR2 SYDVKM. CDR3 in amino acids: CASGISRGTQETQYF. The DNA of the CDR3 is TGTGCCAGCGGTATAAGCAGGGGAACCCAAGAGACCCAGTACTTC.

V and J are TRBV21-1 and TRBJ2-3; the D call in the table, TRBD2, was not verified against the DNA. TRBV21-1 is tagged as a pseudogene. The CDR3 is 18 residues long. The CDR3 coding sequence is TGTGCCAGCAGAGGTATCCGGACTAGCGAGAACAGCACAGATACGCAGTATTTT. Translated, it gives CASRGIRTSENSTDTQYF.

As regards this clone: The sample holds other DNA sequences that translate to the same CDR3. This chain uses TRBV7-2 with TRBJ2-2; D is unclear. V lost 1 base and J lost 2, with 8 bases in between. The CDR3 extends over 15 amino acids. CDR1 is SGHTA, CDR2 FQGNSA, per germline. The CDR3 DNA sequence: TGTGCCAGCAGCTTAGTAAGAGGCAACACCGGGGAGCTGTTTTTT. It encodes CASSLVRGNTGELFF.

This rearrangement joins TRBV29-1 to TRBJ1-1, with D hard to call. CDR1 is SQVTM and CDR2 is ANQGSEA in the germline V gene. This CDR3 contains 13 residues. Between the trimmed V and J ends, which lost 6 bases and 1 base, there was a span of 12 bases. CDR3 sequence reads: CSVADSRNTEAFF. The CDR3 region has the DNA TGCAGCGTAGCCGATAGCCGGAACACTGAAGCTTTCTTT. Using reference TRBV29-1 and TRBJ1-1 for the parts outside the CDR3, the full variable domain is SAVISQKPSRDICQRGTSLTIQCQVDSQVTMMFWYRQQPGQSLTLIATANQGSEATYESGFVIDKFPISRPNLTFSTLTVSNMSPEDSSIYLCSVADSRNTEAFFGQGTRLTVV.

The J gene is TRBJ1-3, the V gene TRBV27; D not resolved. The germline CDR1 and CDR2 sequences are MNHEY and SMNVEV (reference sequence). The CDR3 runs to 20 residues. Trimming cost V 0 bases and J 2 bases, with 23 bases left between them. DNA of the CDR3: TGTGCCAGCAGTTTATCGCCCCCTGGAGAACCAACAGTTGCTGGAAACACCATATATTTT. Its protein is CASSLSPPGEPTVAGNTIYF.